The clone carrying this T cell receptor (beta chain) was observed many times. This entry belongs to a study of T-cell reconstitution after alpha-beta-depleted transplantation in children. Germline CDR1 reads SQVTM; CDR2 reads ANQGSEA. This CDR3 comprises 13 residues. Unmatched junction bases numbered 1, after V lost 7 bases and J lost 3 bases. Preparation of the TCRbeta library used unique molecular identifiers. MiXCR, applied by TCRdb to the PCR reads, yields one record per CDR3 protein. The sample has around 380,000 distinct CDR3 sequences; approximately 10% are singletons. This chain connects TRBV29-1 to TRBJ2-1, with 12 positions matching TRBD2. The origin of this receptor is a human donor who donated a stem cell graft to a child with acute myeloid leukemia. The specimen was PBMCs from the stem cell graft donor, collected from the stem cell graft. The CDR3 coding sequence is TGCAGCGGACTAGCGGGGGTCTACAATGAGCAGTTCTTC. It is translated as CSGLAGVYNEQFF.